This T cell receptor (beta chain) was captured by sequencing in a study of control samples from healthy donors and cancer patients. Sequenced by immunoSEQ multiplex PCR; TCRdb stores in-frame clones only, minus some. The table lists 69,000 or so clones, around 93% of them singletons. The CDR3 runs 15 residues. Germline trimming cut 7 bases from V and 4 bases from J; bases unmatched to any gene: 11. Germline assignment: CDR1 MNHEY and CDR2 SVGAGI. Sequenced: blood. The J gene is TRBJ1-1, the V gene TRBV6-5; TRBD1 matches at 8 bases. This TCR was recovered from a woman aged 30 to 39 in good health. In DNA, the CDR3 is TGTGCCAGCATTCTCTCAGGGGGCGCAACCACTGAAGCTTTCTTT. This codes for CASILSGGATTEAFF.